This T cell receptor (beta chain) was sequenced in a study of early stage breast cancer tumors. Turning to the study itself: ER+/PR+/HER2- status applied to about 70% of the 16 invasive breast tumors. Overall study findings and caveats: Unsorted bulk genomic DNA sequencing lacked pairing and functional marker data. Tumors had roughly 2.4-fold higher T cell density and higher clonality than adjacent normal breast tissue. Comparing each tissue with blood distinguished tumor from normal in 14 of 16 patients.

This CDR3 is 15 amino acids long. The germline CDR1 and CDR2 sequences are KGHSH and LQKENI. Trimming stripped 8 bases from V and 4 bases from J, with 17 bases between. Assay: immunoSEQ multiplex PCR; the TCRdb copy retains only in-frame clones and omits some. The profile covers about 72,000 clones, with around 85% appearing a single time and more than 3% taken by the ten largest. A word on this clone: Antigen: not known.

The TCR sequence derives from a person aged 55 to 75 with breast cancer. This sequence joins TRBV18 and TRBJ2-2; D unresolved. Material: blood. CDR3 protein: CASPKNDGPTGELFF. CDR3 bases: TGTGCCAGCCCCAAAAACGACGGACCCACCGGGGAGCTGTTTTTT. The full variable domain, in which reference TRBV18 and TRBJ2-2 provide the parts outside the CDR3, is NAGVMQNPRHLVRRRGQEARLRCSPMKGHSHVYWYRQLPEEGLKFMVYLQKENIIDESGMPKERFSAEFPKEGPSILRIQQVVRGDSAAYFCASPKNDGPTGELFFGEGSRLTVL.